The 6 T cell receptor beta chains below all came from one sample that was sequenced in a study of blood T cell repertoires in COVID-19 (dated by TCRdb to 2018 to 2021). Library construction relied on the immunoSEQ multiplex PCR assay. The immuneACCESS repertoire file appears here via TCRdb, limited to in-frame rearrangements. These files lack a portion of the clones; in checked studies, under half of the deficit traces to unresolved V genes, and the cause of the others is not known. This sample has approximately 140,000 clones in its table, and 86% of those were observed once. In total, the top ten clones hold 7% to 10% of the sample. The sequenced sample was peripheral blood. The receptors were gathered from a woman aged 55-70 years with acute or convalescent COVID-19.

This clone occurred a few times. V usage is TRBV3-1 (or the pseudogene TRBV3-2) and J usage is TRBJ2-5, with D possibly being TRBD2 (5 bases). The CDR3 runs to 16 residues. Germline assignment: CDR1 LGHDT and CDR2 YNNKEL (reference sequence). Trimming removed 0 bases from V and 5 bases from J, with 16 bases in between. CDR3 protein: CASSQEPRGGWETQYF. Here the CDR3 DNA reads TGTGCCAGCAGCCAAGAGCCCCGCGGAGGTTGGGAGACCCAGTACTTC.

The rearrangement joins TRBV9 to TRBJ1-3; D is unclear. The V end was cut by 0 bases, the J end by 4 bases, with 8 bases between. The germline CDR1 and CDR2 sequences are SGDLS and YYNGEE. The CDR3 covers 14 residues. CDR3 sequence reads: CASSVASEGNTIYF. DNA for the CDR3: TGTGCCAGCAGCGTAGCCAGTGAAGGAAACACCATATATTTT.

The CDR3 loop is CASTPGRGNIQYF. Written as DNA, the CDR3 is TGTGCCAGCACCCCCGGCAGGGGGAACATTCAGTACTTC. The gene calls are TRBV6-2 or TRBV6-3 and TRBJ2-4; 7 bases are a match to TRBD1. J gave up 7 bases and V 7 bases, and 7 bases lay outside the gene matches. CDR3 length equals 13 residues. Germline values: CDR1 MNHEY, CDR2 SVGEGT.

The V and J genes are TRBV9 and TRBJ2-1, with 12 bases fitting TRBD2. Germline V gene sequence: CDR1 SGDLS, CDR2 YYNGEE. This CDR3 is 17 amino acids long. V lost 0 bases and J lost 5; bases outside the gene matches: 6. This CDR3 is CASSVALLAGGDNEQFF. The CDR3 DNA is TGTGCCAGCAGCGTAGCTCTACTAGCGGGGGGAGACAATGAGCAGTTCTTC.

The rearrangement joins TRBV6-5 to TRBJ1-2; 7 bases match TRBD1. V was pared by 6 bases and J by 6 bases, with 7 bases of the junction left unmatched. CDR3 length: 13 residues. Germline V gene data show CDR1 as MNHEY and CDR2 as SVGAGI. The CDR3 spells CASRETGINGYTF. CDR3 in DNA: TGTGCCAGCAGGGAGACAGGGATTAATGGCTACACCTTC.

The V call is TRBV11-2, the J call TRBJ1-1; 8 positions agree with TRBD1. The V segment lost 5 bases and the J segment 0 bases; nucleotides outside the gene matches: 2. The CDR3 totals 14 residues. Germline V lookup: CDR1 SGHAT, CDR2 FQNNGV. The CDR3 DNA sequence: TGTGCCAGCAGCACGGACAGGGTGAACACTGAAGCTTTCTTT. This encodes CASSTDRVNTEAFF.